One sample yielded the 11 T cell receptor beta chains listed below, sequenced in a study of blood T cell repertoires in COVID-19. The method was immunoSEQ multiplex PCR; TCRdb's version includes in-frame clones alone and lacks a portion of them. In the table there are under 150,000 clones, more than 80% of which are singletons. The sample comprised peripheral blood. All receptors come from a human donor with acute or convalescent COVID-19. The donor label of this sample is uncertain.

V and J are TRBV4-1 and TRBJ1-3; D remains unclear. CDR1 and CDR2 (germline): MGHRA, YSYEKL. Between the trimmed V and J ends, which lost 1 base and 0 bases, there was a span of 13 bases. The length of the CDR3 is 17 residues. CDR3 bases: TGCGCCAGCAGCCAAGGGAACAGATTCTTCTCTGGAAACACCATATATTTT. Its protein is CASSQGNRFFSGNTIYF.

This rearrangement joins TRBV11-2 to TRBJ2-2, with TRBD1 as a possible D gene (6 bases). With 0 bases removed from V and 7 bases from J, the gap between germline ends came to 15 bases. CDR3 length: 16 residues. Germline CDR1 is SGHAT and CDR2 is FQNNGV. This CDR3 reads CASSLEGAGQFGELFF. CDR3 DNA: TGTGCCAGCAGCTTAGAGGGGGCAGGGCAGTTCGGGGAGCTGTTTTTT.

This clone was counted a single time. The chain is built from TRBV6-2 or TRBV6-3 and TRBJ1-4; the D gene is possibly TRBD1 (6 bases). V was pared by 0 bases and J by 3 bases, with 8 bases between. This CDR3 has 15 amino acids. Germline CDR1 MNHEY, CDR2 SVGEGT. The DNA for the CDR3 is TGTGCCAGCAGTTACTCAGGGGGAGCTAATGAAAAACTGTTTTTT. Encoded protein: CASSYSGGANEKLFF.

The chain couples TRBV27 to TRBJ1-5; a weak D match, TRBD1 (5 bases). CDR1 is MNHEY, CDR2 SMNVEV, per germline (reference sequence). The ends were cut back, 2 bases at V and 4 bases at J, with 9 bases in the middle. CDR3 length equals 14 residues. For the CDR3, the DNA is TGTGCCAGCAGTTTAAGGCAGGGTAATCAGCCCCAGCATTTT. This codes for CASSLRQGNQPQHF.

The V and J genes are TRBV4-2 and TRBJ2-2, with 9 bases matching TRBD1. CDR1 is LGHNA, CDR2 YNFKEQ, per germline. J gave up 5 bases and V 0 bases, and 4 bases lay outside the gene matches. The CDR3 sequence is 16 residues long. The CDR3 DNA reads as TGTGCCAGCAGCCAAGAGGAGGGACAGGGAACCGGGGAGCTGTTTTTT. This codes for CASSQEEGQGTGELFF.

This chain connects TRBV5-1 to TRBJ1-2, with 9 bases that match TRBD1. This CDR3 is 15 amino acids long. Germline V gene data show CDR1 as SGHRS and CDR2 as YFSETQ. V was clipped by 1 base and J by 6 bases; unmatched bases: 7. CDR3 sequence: CASSLTWTGEDGYTF. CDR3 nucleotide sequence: TGCGCCAGCAGCTTGACCTGGACAGGGGAGGATGGCTACACCTTC.

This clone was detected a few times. The CDR3 bases are TGTGCCAGCAGCTTAGCGCCGGGGACAGGGATTTCACCCCTCCACTTT. This encodes CASSLAPGTGISPLHF. The rearrangement uses TRBV7-6 and TRBJ1-6, with 9 bases that match TRBD1. The V and J ends lost 0 bases and 9 bases, in that order; junction bases with no gene match: 6. The CDR3 is 16 amino acids. The germline V gene encodes CDR1 SGHVS and CDR2 FNYEAQ.

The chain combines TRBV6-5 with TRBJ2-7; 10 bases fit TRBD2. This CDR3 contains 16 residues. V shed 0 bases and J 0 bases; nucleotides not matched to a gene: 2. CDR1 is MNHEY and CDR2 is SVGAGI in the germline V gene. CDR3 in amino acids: CASSYSKRGGSYEQYF. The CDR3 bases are TGTGCCAGCAGTTACTCGAAGCGGGGGGGCTCCTACGAGCAGTACTTC.

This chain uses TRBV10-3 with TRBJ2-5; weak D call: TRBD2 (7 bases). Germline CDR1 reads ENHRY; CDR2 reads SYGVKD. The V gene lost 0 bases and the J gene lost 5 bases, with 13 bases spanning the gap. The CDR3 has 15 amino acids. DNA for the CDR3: TGTGCCATCAGTGAGTCGACGGGGGGCTTTGAGACCCAGTACTTC. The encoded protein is CAISESTGGFETQYF.

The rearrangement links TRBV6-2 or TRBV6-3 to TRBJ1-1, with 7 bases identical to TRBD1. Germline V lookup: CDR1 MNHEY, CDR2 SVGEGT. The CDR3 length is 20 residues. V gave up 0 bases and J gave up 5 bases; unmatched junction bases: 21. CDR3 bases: TGTGCCAGCAGTTACTCGATGGGGTCAATTTCGGACAGGCAAAGGACTGAAGCTTTCTTT. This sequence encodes CASSYSMGSISDRQRTEAFF.

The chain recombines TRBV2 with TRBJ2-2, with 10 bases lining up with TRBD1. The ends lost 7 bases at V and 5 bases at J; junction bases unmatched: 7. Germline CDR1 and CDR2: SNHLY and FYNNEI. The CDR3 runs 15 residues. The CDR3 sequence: CASNEGGQGTGELFF. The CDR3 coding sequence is TGTGCCAGCAACGAGGGGGGACAGGGGACCGGGGAGCTGTTTTTT.